Shown below are 25 T cell receptor beta chains from a single sample sequenced in a study of T cells in Graves' hyperthyroidism and ophthalmopathy. RNA transcripts served as the template for amplifying TCR beta CDR3 regions. A set of HTBI primers served as the primers for a first-round RT-PCR of the TCR CDR3. TCRdb re-analysed the multiplex PCR reads in MiXCR, keeping a single row per CDR3 protein. The sample has some 560,000 distinct CDR3 sequences; about 14% are singletons. The sequencing input was blood. The receptors come from a middle-aged woman with Graves' hyperthyroidism.

Worth noting for this clonotype: A read error may explain this, as a much larger clone is one base away. The chain joins TRBV7-8 to TRBJ2-1; 10 positions match TRBD2. The CDR3 contains 16 residues. Trimming at V came to 5 bases and at J to 4 bases, leaving 8 bases not matched to a gene. The germline V gene encodes CDR1 SGHVS and CDR2 FQNEAQ. The CDR3 loop is CASSLGSSGGYNEQFF. The CDR3 nucleotides read TGTGCCAGCAGCCTAGGGTCTAGCGGGGGTTACAATGAGCAGTTCTTC.

This rearrangement joins TRBV20-1 to TRBJ2-1; the match to TRBD1 covers 8 bases. CDR1 and CDR2 (germline): DFQATT, SNEGSKA (reference sequence). Trimming cost V 4 bases and J 7 bases; bases outside gene matches: 9. The CDR3 extends over 14 amino acids. The CDR3 loop is CSATGGLKDNEQFF. DNA of the CDR3: TGCAGTGCTACAGGGGGCCTTAAGGATAATGAGCAGTTCTTC.

The chain joins TRBV28 to TRBJ1-6; 8 bases are a match to TRBD1. Trimming took 6 bases from V and 5 from J; bases not matched to a gene: 6. This CDR3 spans 15 amino acids. Germline V gene sequence: CDR1 MDHEN, CDR2 SYDVKM. The CDR3 bases are TGTGCCAGCAGCGATGACAGGGGAGATAATTCACCCCTCCACTTT. Its translation: CASSDDRGDNSPLHF.

This clonotype was observed many times. This chain connects TRBV11-2 to TRBJ2-1; D call uncertain. This CDR3 spans 14 amino acids. Trimming shortened V by 0 bases and J by 3 bases, and 6 bases separated the two germline ends. Germline lookup yields CDR1 SGHAT and CDR2 FQNNGV. In DNA form, the CDR3 reads TGTGCCAGCAGCTTAGAGGGGTACTACAATGAGCAGTTCTTC. Amino acids: CASSLEGYYNEQFF.

This clonotype was counted ten times or more. For the CDR3, the DNA is TGTGCCAGCAGTACCGGGACTAGCGGCTCCTACGAGCAGTACTTC. Translation gives CASSTGTSGSYEQYF. The rearrangement joins TRBV27 to TRBJ2-7, with 11 positions matching TRBD2. V trimming: 5 bases; J trimming: 0 bases; junction bases outside the gene matches: 3. Germline V gene sequence: CDR1 MNHEY, CDR2 SMNVEV (reference sequence). The CDR3 consists of 15 residues.

Many counts were recorded for this clonotype. V and J are TRBV29-1 and TRBJ2-1; TRBD2 is a possible D gene (6 bases). Germline values: CDR1 SQVTM, CDR2 ANQGSEA. The CDR3 contains 17 residues. Trimming shortened V by 7 bases and J by 1 base, and 23 bases separated the two germline ends. CDR3 nucleotide sequence: TGCAGCGCCCGACTCGCCGGGGGATCAGCGTCCTACAATGAGCAGTTCTTC. Translation: CSARLAGGSASYNEQFF.

The sample holds many counts of this clonotype. The chain couples TRBV27 to TRBJ2-3, with 8 bases identical to TRBD2. Losses at the gene ends were 6 bases for V and 2 bases for J; bases not matched to a gene: 7. Germline CDR1 reads MNHEY; CDR2 reads SMNVEV (reference sequence). The CDR3 runs 15 residues. The DNA of the CDR3 is TGTGCCAGCAGCTTAGCGGGGATACTCACAGATACGCAGTATTTT. Its translation is CASSLAGILTDTQYF.

The genes are TRBV18 and TRBJ2-2; weak D call: TRBD2 (5 bases). The germline V and J ends were trimmed by 3 bases and 5 bases, with 16 bases remaining between them. The CDR3 is 16 residues long. CDR1 and CDR2 (germline): KGHSH, LQKENI. The CDR3 coding sequence is TGTGCCAGCTCACCCGAGGAGTCCCGCGGGACCGGGGAGCTGTTTTTT. Protein sequence: CASSPEESRGTGELFF.

A few counts support this clonotype. The V call is TRBV28, the J call TRBJ2-7; D might be TRBD2 (7 bases). The length of the CDR3 is 15 residues. The germline gives CDR1 MDHEN, CDR2 SYDVKM. V was trimmed by 6 bases and J by 1 base, leaving 16 bases between them. Here the CDR3 reads CASSIGGDLSYEQYF. The CDR3 coding sequence is TGTGCCAGCAGCATAGGGGGGGATCTATCCTACGAGCAGTACTTC.

This clonotype appeared a few times. The CDR3 reads CASSFSGGASTDTQYF. In DNA form, the CDR3 reads TGTGCCAGCAGTTTTAGCGGAGGGGCTAGCACAGATACGCAGTATTTT. The chain combines TRBV12-3 or TRBV12-4 with TRBJ2-3; perhaps TRBD2 as D (6 bases). The CDR3 covers 16 residues. Trimming left V 3 bases short and J 0 bases short, with 13 bases between.

This clonotype was counted a few times. This sequence joins TRBV12-3 or TRBV12-4 and TRBJ1-5; D not resolved. The CDR3 covers 14 residues. V gave up 6 bases and J gave up 7 bases, with 16 bases separating them. CDR3 in amino acids: CASSPQDASQPQHF. DNA for the CDR3: TGTGCCAGCAGCCCCCAAGACGCCAGCCAGCCCCAGCATTTT.

This clonotype was seen more than once but under ten times. As DNA, the CDR3 is TGTGCCAGCAGAGAGGGGGCCGGAGGCTACACCTTC. Translating gives CASREGAGGYTF. The chain recombines TRBV28 with TRBJ1-2; 7 nucleotides agree with TRBD1. The CDR3 extends over 12 amino acids. CDR1 and CDR2 (germline): MDHEN, SYDVKM. V gave up 6 bases and J gave up 8 bases; unmatched junction bases: 6.

This clonotype was picked up many times. This chain links TRBV18 with TRBJ2-2; TRBD2 matches 13 bases. The V gene's germline CDR1 is KGHSH and CDR2 LQKENI. The CDR3 totals 16 residues. The junction had 0 bases not matched to a gene; V was cut back by 1 base and J by 4 bases. The CDR3 loop reads CASSPRTSGSTGELFF. Written as DNA, the CDR3 is TGTGCCAGCTCACCACGGACTAGCGGGAGCACCGGGGAGCTGTTTTTT.

There are many counts of this clonotype. The chain recombines TRBV6-2 or TRBV6-3 with TRBJ2-5; the match to TRBD2 covers 8 bases. CDR1 and CDR2 (germline): MNHEY, SVGEGT. V was pared by 7 bases and J by 5 bases, with 6 bases of the junction left unmatched. CDR3 length equals 13 residues. CDR3 nucleotides: TGTGCCAGCACTAGCGGGCTGGTGGAGACCCAGTACTTC. Encoded protein: CASTSGLVETQYF.

A note on this clonotype: Just one base apart from a much larger clone, this may be a read error. The chain uses TRBV18 and TRBJ2-7; D gene ambiguous. CDR3 length: 13 residues. The germline gives CDR1 KGHSH, CDR2 LQKENI. The CDR3 protein is CARSPRITDEQYF. The CDR3 bases are TGTGCCAGATCACCAAGGATAACCGACGAGCAGTACTTC.

This clonotype was picked up many times. The CDR3 bases are TGTGCCAGCTCCCTGGATACCTACGAGCAGTACTTC. Protein product: CASSLDTYEQYF. J is TRBJ2-7 and V is TRBV18; unclear D gene. The CDR3 covers 12 residues. CDR1 and CDR2 (germline): KGHSH, LQKENI. V lost 6 bases and J 2 bases, leaving 8 bases between the germline ends.

This clonotype was seen repeatedly, ten times or more. The J gene is TRBJ1-2, the V gene TRBV7-9, with 7 nucleotides matching TRBD1. V shed 11 bases, J shed 4 bases, and the junction held 16 bases outside the gene matches. This CDR3 region has 15 residues. Germline V gene lookup returns CDR1 SEHNR and CDR2 FQNEAQ (reference sequence). The DNA for the CDR3 is TGTGCCCTTGACAGGGCAATGCGCAATTCCTATGGCTACACCTTC. Its protein product is CALDRAMRNSYGYTF.

This clonotype occurred a few times. The chain couples TRBV5-8 to TRBJ2-1, with 11 bases fitting TRBD2. Germline trimming cut 4 bases from V and 2 bases from J; bases unmatched to any gene: 5. Germline lookup yields CDR1 SGHTS and CDR2 YDEGEE. There are 16 residues in the CDR3. CDR3 region: CASSLQTSGTYNEQFF. The CDR3 DNA sequence: TGTGCCAGCAGCCTCCAGACTAGCGGGACCTACAATGAGCAGTTCTTC. Full variable domain (outside the CDR3, taken from reference TRBV5-8 and TRBJ2-1): EAGVTQSPTHLIKTRGQQATLRCSPISGHTSVYWYQQALGLGLQFLLWYDEGEERNRGNFPPRFSGRQFPNYSSELNVNALELEDSALYLCASSLQTSGTYNEQFFGPGTRLTVL.

To note about this clonotype: A clone one base away is much larger, so this may be a read error. The V and J genes are TRBV7-2 and TRBJ2-5; TRBD2 matches 7 bases. This CDR3 comprises 16 residues. V was clipped by 4 bases and J by 5 bases; unmatched bases: 13. From germline, CDR1 is SGHTA and CDR2 FQGNSA. For the CDR3, the DNA is TGTGCCAGCAGCTCAGAAAGCGGCGGGAGAAGTGAGACCCAGTACTTC. This gives the protein CASSSESGGRSETQYF.

This clonotype occurred many times. The rearrangement joins TRBV12-3 or TRBV12-4 to TRBJ2-2, with D maybe TRBD1 (6 bases). The CDR3 length is 16 residues. Trimming removed 3 bases at V and 1 base at J, with 12 bases between. The CDR3 here is CASSFRRGGNTGELFF. For the CDR3, the DNA is TGTGCCAGCAGTTTCCGCAGAGGGGGGAACACCGGGGAGCTGTTTTTT.

This clonotype was observed a few times. This rearrangement joins TRBV7-2 to TRBJ2-2; perhaps D is TRBD1 or TRBD2 (5 bases each). The CDR3 runs to 17 residues. CDR1 is SGHTA, CDR2 FQGNSA, per germline. V shed 2 bases and J shed 3 bases, with 16 bases lying between them. CDR3 nucleotide sequence: TGTGCCAGCAGCTTAAGAGGCAGGGTGGGAGACACCGGGGAGCTGTTTTTT. Its protein is CASSLRGRVGDTGELFF.

Of note for this clonotype: This may come from a read error, since a much larger clone is one base off. This chain connects TRBV7-2 to TRBJ2-3; TRBD2 is a possible D gene (5 bases). The CDR3 runs 16 residues. The V and J ends lost 2 bases and 2 bases respectively, with 14 bases between them. Germline V gene lookup returns CDR1 SGHTA and CDR2 FQGNSA. CDR3 sequence reads: CASSLIVGDPTDTQYF. Written as DNA, the CDR3 is TGTGCCAGCAGCTTAATTGTGGGAGATCCCACAGATACGCAGTATTTT.

This clonotype occurred many times. The chain employs TRBV5-1 and TRBJ2-7; 7 bases line up with TRBD2. The CDR3 is 13 residues long. CDR1 is SGHRS, CDR2 YFSETQ, per germline. Trimming took 4 bases from V and 0 from J; bases not matched to a gene: 1. The CDR3 sequence: CASSREASYEQYF. CDR3 coding DNA: TGCGCCAGCAGCCGGGAGGCCTCCTACGAGCAGTACTTC.

The J gene is TRBJ1-1, the V gene TRBV6-1; 10 nucleotides align to TRBD1. Germline CDR1 is MNHNS and CDR2 is SASEGT. With V trimmed by 2 bases and J by 4 bases, 10 bases remained unmatched. This CDR3 is 17 amino acids long. CDR3 in amino acids: CASSETGDRGGFTEAFF. The CDR3 DNA reads as TGTGCCAGCAGTGAAACCGGGGACAGGGGAGGGTTCACTGAAGCTTTCTTT.

This clonotype appeared a few times. The J gene is TRBJ1-1, the V gene TRBV9; D unresolved. The CDR3 is 14 amino acids. Trimming removed 4 bases at V and 0 bases at J, with 10 bases between. Germline-derived CDR1 and CDR2 are SGDLS and YYNGEE. CDR3 coding DNA: TGTGCCAGCAGCCCCTGGAACATGAACACTGAAGCTTTCTTT. Its translation: CASSPWNMNTEAFF.